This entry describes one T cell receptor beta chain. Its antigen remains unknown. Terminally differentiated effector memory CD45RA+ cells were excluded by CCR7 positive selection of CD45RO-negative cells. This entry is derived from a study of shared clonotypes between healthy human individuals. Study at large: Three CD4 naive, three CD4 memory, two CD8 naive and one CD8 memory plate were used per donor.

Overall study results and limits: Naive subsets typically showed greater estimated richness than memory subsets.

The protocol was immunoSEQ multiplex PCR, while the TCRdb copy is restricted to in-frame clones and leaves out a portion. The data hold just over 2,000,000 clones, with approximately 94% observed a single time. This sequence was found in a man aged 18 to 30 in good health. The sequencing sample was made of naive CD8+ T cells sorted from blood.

The DNA of the CDR3 is TGTGCCAGCAGCCTCCTTCTAGCGGGAGAGGCAGATACGCAGTATTTT. Residues: CASSLLLAGEADTQYF. The genes are TRBV11-2 and TRBJ2-3; 10 nucleotides match TRBD2. Germline V gene sequence: CDR1 SGHAT, CDR2 FQNNGV. This CDR3 region has 16 residues. V trimming: 5 bases; J trimming: 4 bases; junction bases outside the gene matches: 9.